This T cell receptor beta chain comes out of a study of post-analysis software for immune sequencing data. This clonotype was picked up a small number of times. What it binds is not known. Study findings and constraints: Compared with controls, patients had more of about 5 TRBV segments, including TRBV5-6, TRBV5-1 and TRBV20-1.

Unique molecular identifiers were carried by the TCR beta cDNA libraries. TCRdb processed the PCR reads anew with MiXCR; each CDR3 protein has one entry. This sample has fewer than 550,000 distinct CDR3 sequences; around 31% occur once, and the top ten carry 5% to 6%. This CDR3 has 17 residues. V trimming: 0 bases; J trimming: 5 bases; junction bases outside the gene matches: 10. CDR1 is SQVTM, CDR2 ANQGSEA, per germline. This receptor was taken from a girl between 2 and 17 years old with multiple sclerosis. The chain recombines TRBV29-1 with TRBJ2-1; 10 nucleotides agree with TRBD2. Material for sequencing was blood. The CDR3 DNA sequence: TGCAGCGTTGAAGAGCAGAAGCGGGGGGGCCCGGACAATGAGCAGTTCTTC. Residues: CSVEEQKRGGPDNEQFF.